The present TCR beta chain was sequenced within a study of cytotoxic CD8 clonotypes in ibrutinib-treated CLL. Looking at the study overall: A mean of around 250,000 productive templates and over 85,000 productive rearrangements was obtained per sample.

Concerning this clone itself: At one boundary the junction diverges from the germline segment, which might be a read error.

TCRdb keeps only in-frame clones here, not all; method: immunoSEQ multiplex PCR. The table shows 200,000 to 250,000 clones, with 75% to 80% occurring only once. The length of the CDR3 is 14 residues. Germline V lookup: CDR1 SSHAT, CDR2 FNYEAQ (reference sequence). The sequenced sample was PBMCs, obtained after 12 months of ibrutinib treatment. This TCR was sampled from a human donor with chronic lymphocytic leukemia. V usage is TRBV7-7 and J usage is TRBJ2-1, with a weak D call TRBD2 (5 bases). The CDR3 here is CASSSPSTGNEQFF. The CDR3 DNA is TGTGCTAGCAGCTCGCCCTCCACGGGGAATGAGCAGTTCTTC.